A selection of T cell receptor beta chains follows, all from one sample in a study of CD8+CD57+ T cells in acquired aplastic anemia. In TCRdb, the reads were re-called with MiXCR into one record per CDR3 protein. The table lists 350,000 to 450,000 distinct CDR3 sequences, about two thirds of them singletons, with approximately 3.8% in the top ten. Sequencing was done on a sample of sorted CD4+, CD8+, or CD8+CD57+ T cells (not recorded which) from PBMCs. The receptors shown here come from a human donor in good health, serving as a control. The CDR3 runs from the conserved cysteine through the conserved F or W. A D gene is named only where the DNA matches it firmly. Where a row states a size, it is once, few, many or the class of an expanded clone; other rows omit it.

>TRBJ2-7|TRBD2|TRBV7-2|-
TGTGCCAGCAGCTTGAGCGGGGGAGGCGAGCAGTACTACCAGTACTTC
CASSLSGGGEQYYQYF
>TRBJ2-7|TRBD2|TRBV12-3/TRBV12-4|-
TGTGCCAGCAGTCAGGAGGGACTAGGCTACGAGCAGTACTTC
CASSQEGLGYEQYF
>TRBJ2-1|TRBD1|TRBV7-7|many
TGTGCCAGCAGCTTAGTGTCGGGACAGGGGGCGCCGAGCGGCTACAATGAGCAGTTCTTC
CASSLVSGQGAPSGYNEQFF
>TRBJ1-4|TRBD1|TRBV5-1|many
TGCGCCAGCAGCCAGGGGGTAACGGCTCGAGAAAAACTGTTTTTT
CASSQGVTAREKLFF
>TRBJ2-7|TRBD2|TRBV20-1|-
TGCAGTGCCAAGACTAGCGGGAGACCTTCCTACGAGCAGTACTTC
CSAKTSGRPSYEQYF
>TRBJ1-2|TRBD1|TRBV5-1|-
TGCGCCAGCAGCTTGGAGGGACAGGACCACTACACCTTC
CASSLEGQDHYTF
>TRBJ1-1|TRBD1|TRBV19|-
TGTGCCAGTAGTATCGTCAGGGGGCGGTGGGACACTGAAGCTTTCTTT
CASSIVRGRWDTEAFF
>TRBJ1-2|-|TRBV2|-
TGTGCCAGCAGACGCCAAGCGGGTCACTCACCCCACCACTTC
CASRRQAGHSPHHF
>TRBJ1-6|TRBD1|TRBV4-3|many
TGCGCCAGCAGCCAAGGGGCGGGACAGGTAGCGTCACCCCTCCACTTT
CASSQGAGQVASPLHF
>TRBJ1-2|-|TRBV11-3|once
TGTGCCAGCAGCCTCGCGACAGCGTGCTACACCTTC
CASSLATACYTF